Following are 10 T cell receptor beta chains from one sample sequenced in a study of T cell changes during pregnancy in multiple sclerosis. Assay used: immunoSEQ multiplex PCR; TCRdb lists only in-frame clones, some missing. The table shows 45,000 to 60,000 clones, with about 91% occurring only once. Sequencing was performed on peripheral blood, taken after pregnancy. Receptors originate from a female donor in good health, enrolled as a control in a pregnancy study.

DNA for the CDR3: TGTGCCAGCAGCGGACAGGGGGGAGTCTACGAGCAGTACTTC. Translated: CASSGQGGVYEQYF. J is TRBJ2-7 and V is TRBV27; 10 nucleotides agree with TRBD1. Trimming cost V 6 bases and J 3 bases; bases outside gene matches: 5. The CDR3 extends over 14 amino acids. Germline-derived CDR1 and CDR2 are MNHEY and SMNVEV (reference sequence).

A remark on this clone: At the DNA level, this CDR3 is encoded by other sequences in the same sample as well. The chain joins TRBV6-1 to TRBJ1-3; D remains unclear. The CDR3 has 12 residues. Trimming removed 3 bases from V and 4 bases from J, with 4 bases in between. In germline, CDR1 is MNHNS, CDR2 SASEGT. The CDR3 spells CASSERGNTIYF. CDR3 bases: TGTGCCAGCAGTGAGCGGGGAAACACCATATATTTT.

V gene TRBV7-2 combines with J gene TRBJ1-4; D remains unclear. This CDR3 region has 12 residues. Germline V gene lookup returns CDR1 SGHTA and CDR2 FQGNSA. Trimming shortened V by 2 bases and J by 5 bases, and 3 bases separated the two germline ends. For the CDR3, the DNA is TGTGCCAGCAGCTTACTAAATGAAAAACTGTTTTTT. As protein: CASSLLNEKLFF. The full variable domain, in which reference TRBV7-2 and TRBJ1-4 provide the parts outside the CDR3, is GAGVSQSPSNKVTEKGKDVELRCDPISGHTALYWYRQSLGQGLEFLIYFQGNSAPDKSGLPSDRFSAERTGGSVSTLTIQRTQQEDSAVYLCASSLLNEKLFFGSGTQLSVL.

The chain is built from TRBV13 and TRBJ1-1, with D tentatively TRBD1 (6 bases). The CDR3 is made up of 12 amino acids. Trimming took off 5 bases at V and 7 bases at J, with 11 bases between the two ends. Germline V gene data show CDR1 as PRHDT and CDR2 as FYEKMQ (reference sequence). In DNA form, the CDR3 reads TGTGCCAGCAGCCTCGGACAGCTTGAAGCTTTCTTT. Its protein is CASSLGQLEAFF.

The CDR3 reads CASVPPGRVGNEQFF. CDR3 nucleotides: TGTGCCAGCGTTCCTCCGGGCAGGGTGGGGAATGAGCAGTTCTTC. The chain links TRBV7-2 to TRBJ2-1; D may be TRBD1 (5 bases). The CDR3 extends over 15 amino acids. Per the germline V gene, CDR1 is SGHTA and CDR2 is FQGNSA. V was shortened by 8 bases and J by 7 bases, with 21 bases between the two germline ends.

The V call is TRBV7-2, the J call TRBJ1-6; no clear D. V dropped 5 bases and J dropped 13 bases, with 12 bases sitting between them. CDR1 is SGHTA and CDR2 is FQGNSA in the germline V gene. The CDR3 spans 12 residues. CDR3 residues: CASSGDLAPLHF. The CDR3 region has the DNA TGTGCCAGCAGCGGTGATTTGGCCCCCCTCCACTTT.

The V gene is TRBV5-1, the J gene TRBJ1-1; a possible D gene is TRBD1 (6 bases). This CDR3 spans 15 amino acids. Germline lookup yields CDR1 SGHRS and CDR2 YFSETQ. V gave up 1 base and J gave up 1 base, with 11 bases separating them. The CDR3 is CASSLTGQGNTEAFF. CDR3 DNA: TGCGCCAGCAGCTTGACAGGGCAGGGGAACACTGAAGCTTTCTTT.

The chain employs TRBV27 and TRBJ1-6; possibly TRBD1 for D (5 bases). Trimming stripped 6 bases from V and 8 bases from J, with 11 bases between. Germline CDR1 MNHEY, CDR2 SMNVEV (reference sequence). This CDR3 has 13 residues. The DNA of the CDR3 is TGTGCCAGCAGCAGGGTAGAGGATTCACCCCTCCACTTT. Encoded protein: CASSRVEDSPLHF.

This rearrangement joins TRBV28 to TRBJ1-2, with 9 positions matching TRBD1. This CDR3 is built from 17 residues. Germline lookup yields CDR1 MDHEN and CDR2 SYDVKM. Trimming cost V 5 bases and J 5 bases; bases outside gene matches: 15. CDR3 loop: CASSPRAGTGWTYGYTF. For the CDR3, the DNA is TGTGCCAGCAGTCCGCGGGCAGGGACAGGGTGGACTTATGGCTACACCTTC.

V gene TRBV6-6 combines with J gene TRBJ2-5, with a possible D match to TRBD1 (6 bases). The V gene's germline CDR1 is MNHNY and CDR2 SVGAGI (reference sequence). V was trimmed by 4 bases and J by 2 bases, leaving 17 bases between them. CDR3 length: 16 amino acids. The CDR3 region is CASSSQGRGRQETQYF. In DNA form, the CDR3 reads TGTGCCAGCAGTTCCCAGGGCAGGGGTCGACAAGAGACCCAGTACTTC.